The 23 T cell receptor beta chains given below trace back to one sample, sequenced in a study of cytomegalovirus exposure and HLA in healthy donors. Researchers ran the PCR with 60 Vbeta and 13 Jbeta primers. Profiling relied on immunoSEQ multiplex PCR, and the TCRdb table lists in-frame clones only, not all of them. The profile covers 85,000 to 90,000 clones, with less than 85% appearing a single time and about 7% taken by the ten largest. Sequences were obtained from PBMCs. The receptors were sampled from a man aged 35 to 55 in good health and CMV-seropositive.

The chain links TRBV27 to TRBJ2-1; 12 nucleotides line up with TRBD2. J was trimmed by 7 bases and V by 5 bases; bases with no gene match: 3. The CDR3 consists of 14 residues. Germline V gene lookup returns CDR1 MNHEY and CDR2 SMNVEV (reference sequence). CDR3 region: CASSKLAGGNEQFF. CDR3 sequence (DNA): TGTGCCAGCAGTAAACTAGCGGGAGGTAATGAGCAGTTCTTC.

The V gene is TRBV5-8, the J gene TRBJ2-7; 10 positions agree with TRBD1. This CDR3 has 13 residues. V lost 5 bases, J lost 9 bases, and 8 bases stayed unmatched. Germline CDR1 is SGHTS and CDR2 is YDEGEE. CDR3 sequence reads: CASRETGGVLQYF. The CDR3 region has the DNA TGTGCCAGCAGGGAGACAGGGGGCGTTTTGCAGTACTTC. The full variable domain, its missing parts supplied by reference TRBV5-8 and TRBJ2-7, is EAGVTQSPTHLIKTRGQQATLRCSPISGHTSVYWYQQALGLGLQFLLWYDEGEERNRGNFPPRFSGRQFPNYSSELNVNALELEDSALYLCASRETGGVLQYFGPGTRLTVT.

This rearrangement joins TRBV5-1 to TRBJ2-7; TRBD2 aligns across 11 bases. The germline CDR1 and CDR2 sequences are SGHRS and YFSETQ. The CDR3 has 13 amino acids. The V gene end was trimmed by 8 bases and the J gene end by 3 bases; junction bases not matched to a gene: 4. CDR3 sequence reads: CASRLAGNYEQYF. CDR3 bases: TGCGCCAGTCGACTAGCGGGGAACTACGAGCAGTACTTC.

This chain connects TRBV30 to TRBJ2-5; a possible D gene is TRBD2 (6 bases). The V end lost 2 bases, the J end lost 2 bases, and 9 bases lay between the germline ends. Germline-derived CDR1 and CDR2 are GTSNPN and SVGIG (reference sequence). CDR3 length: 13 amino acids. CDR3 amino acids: CAWSSGEQETQYF. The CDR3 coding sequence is TGTGCCTGGAGTTCGGGGGAACAAGAGACCCAGTACTTC.

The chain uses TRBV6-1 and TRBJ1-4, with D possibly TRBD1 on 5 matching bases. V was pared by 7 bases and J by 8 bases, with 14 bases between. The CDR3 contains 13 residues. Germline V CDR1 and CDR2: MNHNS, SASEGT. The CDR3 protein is CASTSQGWEKLFF. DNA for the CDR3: TGTGCCAGCACATCGCAGGGATGGGAAAAACTGTTTTTT.

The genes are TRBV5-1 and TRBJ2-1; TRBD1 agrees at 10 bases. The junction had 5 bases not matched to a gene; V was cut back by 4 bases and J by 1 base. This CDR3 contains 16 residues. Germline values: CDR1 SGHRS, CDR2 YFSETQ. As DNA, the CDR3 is TGCGCCAGCAGCCCCGACAGGGGGCAGTCCTACAATGAGCAGTTCTTC. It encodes CASSPDRGQSYNEQFF. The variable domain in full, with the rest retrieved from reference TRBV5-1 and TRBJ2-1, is KAGVTQTPRYLIKTRGQQVTLSCSPISGHRSVSWYQQTPGQGLQFLFEYFSETQRNKGNFPGRFSGRQFSNSRSEMNVSTLELGDSALYLCASSPDRGQSYNEQFFGPGTRLTVL.

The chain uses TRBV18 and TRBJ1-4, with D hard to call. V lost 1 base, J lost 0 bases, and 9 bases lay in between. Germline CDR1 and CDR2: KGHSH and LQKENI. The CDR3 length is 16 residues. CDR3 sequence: CASSPRQTATNEKLFF. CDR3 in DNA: TGTGCCAGCTCACCACGGCAGACTGCAACTAATGAAAAACTGTTTTTT.

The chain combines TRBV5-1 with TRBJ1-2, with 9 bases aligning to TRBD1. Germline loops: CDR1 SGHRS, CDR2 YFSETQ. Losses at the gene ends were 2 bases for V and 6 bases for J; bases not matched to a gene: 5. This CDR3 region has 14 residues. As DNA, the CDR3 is TGCGCCAGCAGCTTTGGACAGGGGTTTCATGGCTACACCTTC. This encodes CASSFGQGFHGYTF.

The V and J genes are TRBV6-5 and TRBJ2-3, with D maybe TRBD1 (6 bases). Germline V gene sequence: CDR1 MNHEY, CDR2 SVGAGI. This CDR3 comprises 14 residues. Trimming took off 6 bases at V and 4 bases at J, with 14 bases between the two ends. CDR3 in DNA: TGTGCCAGCAGACTAGGACAGCTTTCAGATACGCAGTATTTT. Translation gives CASRLGQLSDTQYF.

The CDR3: CASSSWGGMETGELFF. CDR3 nucleotide sequence: TGTGCCAGCAGCTCCTGGGGGGGAATGGAAACCGGGGAGCTGTTTTTT. This chain joins TRBV7-9 and TRBJ2-2; TRBD2 matches at 7 bases. The CDR3 is 16 residues long. Germline trimming cut 4 bases from V and 5 bases from J; bases unmatched to any gene: 10. Germline V gene data show CDR1 as SEHNR and CDR2 as FQNEAQ (reference sequence).

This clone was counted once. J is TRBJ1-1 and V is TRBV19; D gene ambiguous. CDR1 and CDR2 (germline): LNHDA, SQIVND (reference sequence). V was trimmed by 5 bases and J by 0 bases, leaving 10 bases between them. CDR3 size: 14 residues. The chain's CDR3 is CASSWENMNTEAFF. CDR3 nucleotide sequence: TGTGCCAGTAGTTGGGAGAACATGAACACTGAAGCTTTCTTT. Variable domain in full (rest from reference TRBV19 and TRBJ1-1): DGGITQSPKYLFRKEGQNVTLSCEQNLNHDAMYWYRQDPGQGLRLIYYSQIVNDFQKGDIAEGYSVSREKKESFPLTVTSAQKNPTAFYLCASSWENMNTEAFFGQGTRLTVV.

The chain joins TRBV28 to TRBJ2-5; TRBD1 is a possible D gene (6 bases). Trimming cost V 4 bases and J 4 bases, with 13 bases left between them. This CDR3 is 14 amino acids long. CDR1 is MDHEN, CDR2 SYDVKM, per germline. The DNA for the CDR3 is TGTGCCAGCAGTTCGCAGGGGCTGGGAGAGACCCAGTACTTC. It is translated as CASSSQGLGETQYF.

In DNA, the CDR3 is TGTGCCAGCACTTCAGGGACAGGTGGAAGGGACTTGAACACTGAAGCTTTCTTT. Amino acid sequence: CASTSGTGGRDLNTEAFF. This sequence joins TRBV21-1 and TRBJ1-1; the table's D call TRBD1 went unverified against the DNA. TRBV21-1 is a pseudogene. The CDR3 extends over 18 amino acids.

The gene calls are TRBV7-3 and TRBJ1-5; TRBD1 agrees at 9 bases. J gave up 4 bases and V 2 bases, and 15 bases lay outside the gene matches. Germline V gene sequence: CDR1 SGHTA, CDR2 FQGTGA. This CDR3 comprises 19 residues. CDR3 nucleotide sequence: TGTGCCAGCAGCTTACCCACTGACCGGGGACAGGGCCTAAATCAGCCCCAGCATTTT. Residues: CASSLPTDRGQGLNQPQHF.

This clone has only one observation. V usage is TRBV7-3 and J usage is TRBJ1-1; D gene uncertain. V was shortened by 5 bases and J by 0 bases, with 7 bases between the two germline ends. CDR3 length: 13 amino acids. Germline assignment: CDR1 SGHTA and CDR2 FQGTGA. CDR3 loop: CASSASMNTEAFF. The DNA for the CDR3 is TGTGCCAGCAGCGCTTCTATGAACACTGAAGCTTTCTTT. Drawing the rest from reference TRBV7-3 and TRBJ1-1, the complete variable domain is GAGVSQTPSNKVTEKGKYVELRCDPISGHTALYWYRQSLGQGPEFLIYFQGTGAADDSGLPNDRFFAVRPEGSVSTLKIQRTERGDSAVYLCASSASMNTEAFFGQGTRLTVV.

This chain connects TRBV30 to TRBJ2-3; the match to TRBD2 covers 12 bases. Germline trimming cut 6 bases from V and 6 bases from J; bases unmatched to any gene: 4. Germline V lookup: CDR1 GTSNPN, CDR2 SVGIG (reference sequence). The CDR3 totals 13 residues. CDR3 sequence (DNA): TGTGCCTGCACTAGCGGGGGGCGGGATACGCAGTATTTT. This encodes CACTSGGRDTQYF. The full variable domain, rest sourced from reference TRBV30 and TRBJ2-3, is SQTIHQWPATLVQPVGSPLSLECTVEGTSNPNLYWYRQAAGRGLQLLFYSVGIGQISSEVPQNLSASRPQDRQFILSSKKLLLSDSGFYLCACTSGGRDTQYFGPGTRLTVL.

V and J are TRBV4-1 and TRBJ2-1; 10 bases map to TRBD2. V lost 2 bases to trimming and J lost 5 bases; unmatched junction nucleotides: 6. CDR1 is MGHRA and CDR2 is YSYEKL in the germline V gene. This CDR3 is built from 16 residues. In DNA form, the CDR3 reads TGCGCCAGCAGCCAAAATAGTCTAGCGGGAGACAATGAGCAGTTCTTC. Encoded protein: CASSQNSLAGDNEQFF.

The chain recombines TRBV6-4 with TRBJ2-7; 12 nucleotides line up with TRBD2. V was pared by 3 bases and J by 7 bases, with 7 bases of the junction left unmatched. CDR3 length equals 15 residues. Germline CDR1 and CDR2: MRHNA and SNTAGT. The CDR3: CASSELAGGQEEQYF. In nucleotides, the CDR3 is TGTGCCAGCAGTGAGCTAGCGGGGGGGCAGGAGGAGCAGTACTTC.

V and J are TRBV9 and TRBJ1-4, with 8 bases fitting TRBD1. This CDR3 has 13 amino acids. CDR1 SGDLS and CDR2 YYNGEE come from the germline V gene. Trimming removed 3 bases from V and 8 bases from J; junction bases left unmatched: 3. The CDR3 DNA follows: TGTGCCAGCAGCGAGACAGGGGTCGAAAAACTGTTTTTT. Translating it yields CASSETGVEKLFF.

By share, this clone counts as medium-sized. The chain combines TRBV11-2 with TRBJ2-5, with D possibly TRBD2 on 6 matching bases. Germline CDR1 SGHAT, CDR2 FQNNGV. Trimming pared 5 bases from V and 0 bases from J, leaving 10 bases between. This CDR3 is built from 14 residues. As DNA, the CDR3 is TGTGCCAGCAGCCACGCGGGGCACCAAGAGACCCAGTACTTC. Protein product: CASSHAGHQETQYF.

CDR3 loop: CASSLRGQPQHF. The CDR3 DNA reads TGTGCCAGCAGCTTGAGAGGACAGCCCCAGCATTTT. The chain is built from TRBV7-6 and TRBJ1-5; D unresolved. V shed 3 bases and J shed 7 bases, with 7 bases lying between them. The germline CDR1 and CDR2 sequences are SGHVS and FNYEAQ. This CDR3 has 12 amino acids.

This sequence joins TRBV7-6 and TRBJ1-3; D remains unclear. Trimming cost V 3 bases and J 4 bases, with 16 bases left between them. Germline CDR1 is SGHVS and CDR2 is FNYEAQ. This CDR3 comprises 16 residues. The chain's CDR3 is CASSFAHGISGNTIYF. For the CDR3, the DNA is TGTGCCAGCAGCTTCGCGCACGGGATTTCCGGAAACACCATATATTTT.

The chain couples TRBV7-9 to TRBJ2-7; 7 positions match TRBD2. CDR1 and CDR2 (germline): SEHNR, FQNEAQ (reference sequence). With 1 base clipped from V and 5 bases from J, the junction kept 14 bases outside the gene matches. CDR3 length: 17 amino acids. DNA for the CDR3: TGTGCCAGCAGCTTAGGCGACCGAGGGAGGGCTTCGGACGAGCAGTACTTC. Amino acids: CASSLGDRGRASDEQYF.